The T cell receptor beta chain under discussion was sequenced for a study of blood T cell repertoires in COVID-19. Study as a whole: The United States, Italy and Spain supplied acute and convalescent COVID-19 samples. Sources were T cells, B-cell-depleted T cells, or PBMCs; the material itself was cDNA or gDNA.

V gave up 0 bases and J gave up 5 bases; unmatched junction bases: 5. The germline CDR1 and CDR2 sequences are SGHRS and YFSETQ. The CDR3 covers 15 residues. Sequenced by immunoSEQ multiplex PCR; TCRdb stores in-frame clones only, minus some. Altogether about 260,000 clones are present, around 90% being singletons, with the ten largest covering approximately 0.7%. Sample: peripheral blood. The receptor comes from a human donor in a cohort sampled during active COVID-19. This chain joins TRBV5-1 and TRBJ2-1, with 7 bases matching TRBD1. CDR3 region: CASSLAWTGNNEQFF. For the CDR3, the DNA is TGCGCCAGCAGCTTGGCCTGGACAGGTAACAATGAGCAGTTCTTC.